This T cell receptor (beta chain) derives from a study of CXCR3-negative and CXCR3-positive naive CD8 T cells. Overall study findings and caveats: Naive cells that were CXCR3-negative or CXCR3-positive used TRBV-TRBJ genes alike, while memory cells diverged.

To note about this clonotype: The antigen remains unidentified.

5' RACE with UMI labels generated the TRB cDNA libraries. Reprocessing the 5' RACE reads, TCRdb reports a single entry for every CDR3 protein and omits DNA. The sample holds fewer than 80,000 distinct CDR3 sequences. The CDR3 loop spans 12 amino acids. V is TRBV23-1 and J is TRBJ1-6. TRBV23-1 is designated an ORF whose function remains uncertain. This clonotype was sampled from a human donor in good health. Some clones in this sample may be carry-over from other donors' samples. The sample consisted of naive CXCR3- CD8+ T cells from blood. Indicated subset: CD45RO-CCR7+CD27+CD95- naive CD8+ T cells lacking CXCR3 (TNR3-). The CDR3 protein is CASSRIGPVLHF.